Sequencing of this TCR beta chain was carried out in a study of cytomegalovirus exposure and HLA in healthy donors. The CDR3 loop spans 14 amino acids. The V and J ends lost 8 bases and 3 bases respectively, with 11 bases between them. Germline V lookup: CDR1 LNHDA, CDR2 SQIVND (reference sequence). PCR used 60 Vbeta primers and 13 Jbeta primers. Clones were sequenced by immunoSEQ multiplex PCR, and TCRdb holds only the in-frame ones, with some missing. The ten most abundant clones cover around 5% of a sample with just under 90,000 clones. The donors (healthy individuals) were bone marrow donors. The source is a girl under 18 in good health and CMV-seropositive. Material for sequencing was PBMCs. The chain couples TRBV19 to TRBJ2-6; D possibly corresponds to TRBD1 (5 bases). The CDR3 loop reads CASGATGGANVLTF. CDR3 DNA sequence: TGTGCCAGTGGGGCGACCGGTGGGGCCAACGTCCTGACTTTC.